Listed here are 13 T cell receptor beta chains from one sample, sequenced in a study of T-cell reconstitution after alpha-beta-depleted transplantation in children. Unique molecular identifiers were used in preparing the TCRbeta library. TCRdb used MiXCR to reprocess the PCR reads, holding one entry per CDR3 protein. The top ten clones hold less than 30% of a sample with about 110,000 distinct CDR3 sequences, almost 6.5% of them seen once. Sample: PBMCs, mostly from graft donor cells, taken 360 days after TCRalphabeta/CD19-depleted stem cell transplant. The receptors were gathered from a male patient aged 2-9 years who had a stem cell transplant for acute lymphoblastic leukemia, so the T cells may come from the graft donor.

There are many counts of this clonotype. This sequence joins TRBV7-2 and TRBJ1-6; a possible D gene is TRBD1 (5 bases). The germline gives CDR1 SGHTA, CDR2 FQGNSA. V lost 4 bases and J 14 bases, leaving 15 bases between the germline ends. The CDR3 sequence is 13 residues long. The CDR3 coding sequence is TGTGCCAGCAGCTCGTGGGGGGTCTACGCCCTCCACTTT. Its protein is CASSSWGVYALHF.

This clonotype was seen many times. For the CDR3, the DNA is TGTGCCACCAGTGATTCTGCTGCCTTTCAAGAGACCCAGTACTTC. It is translated as CATSDSAAFQETQYF. V gene TRBV24-1 combines with J gene TRBJ2-5; D not resolved. V lost 2 bases and J lost 2, with 11 bases in between. CDR1 is KGHDR, CDR2 SFDVKD, per germline. The length of the CDR3 is 15 residues.

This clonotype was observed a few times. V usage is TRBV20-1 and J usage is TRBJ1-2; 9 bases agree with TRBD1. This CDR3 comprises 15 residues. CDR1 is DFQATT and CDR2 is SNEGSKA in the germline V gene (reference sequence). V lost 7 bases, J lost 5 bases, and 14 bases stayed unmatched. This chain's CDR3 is CSGGTGHTGAYGYTF. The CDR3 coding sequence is TGCAGTGGTGGGACAGGGCATACGGGCGCATATGGCTACACCTTC.

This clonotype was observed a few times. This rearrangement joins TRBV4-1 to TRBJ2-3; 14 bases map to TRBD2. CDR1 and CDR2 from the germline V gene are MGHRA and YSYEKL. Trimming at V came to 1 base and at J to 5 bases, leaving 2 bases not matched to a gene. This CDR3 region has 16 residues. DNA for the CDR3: TGCGCCAGCAGCCAAGGGACTAGCGGGGGGTTAGATACGCAGTATTTT. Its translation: CASSQGTSGGLDTQYF.

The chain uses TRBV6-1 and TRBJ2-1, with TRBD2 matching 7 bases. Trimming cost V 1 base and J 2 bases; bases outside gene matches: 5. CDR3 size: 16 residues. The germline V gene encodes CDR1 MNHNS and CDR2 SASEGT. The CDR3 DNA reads TGTGCCAGCAGTGAAGTGACACTAGCGCCCTACAATGAGCAGTTCTTC. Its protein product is CASSEVTLAPYNEQFF.

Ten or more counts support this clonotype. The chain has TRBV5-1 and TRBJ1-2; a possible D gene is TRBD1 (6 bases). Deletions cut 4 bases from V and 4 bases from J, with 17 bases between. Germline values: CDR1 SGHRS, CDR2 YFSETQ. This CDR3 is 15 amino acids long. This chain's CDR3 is CASSLKTGYLYGYTF. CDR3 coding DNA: TGCGCCAGCAGCCTAAAGACAGGTTACCTCTATGGCTACACCTTC.

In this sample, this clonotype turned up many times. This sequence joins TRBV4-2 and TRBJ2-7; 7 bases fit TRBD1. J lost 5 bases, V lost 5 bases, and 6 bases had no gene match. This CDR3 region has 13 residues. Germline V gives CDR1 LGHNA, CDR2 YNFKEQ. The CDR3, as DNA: TGTGCCAGCAGCGACAGGGAACGGAACGAGCAGTACTTC. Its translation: CASSDRERNEQYF.

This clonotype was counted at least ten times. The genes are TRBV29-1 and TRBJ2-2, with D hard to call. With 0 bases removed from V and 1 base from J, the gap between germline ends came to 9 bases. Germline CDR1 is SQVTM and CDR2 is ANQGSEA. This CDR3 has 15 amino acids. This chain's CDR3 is CSVEDPDRNTGELFF. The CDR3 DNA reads TGCAGCGTTGAAGACCCCGATAGGAACACCGGGGAGCTGTTTTTT.

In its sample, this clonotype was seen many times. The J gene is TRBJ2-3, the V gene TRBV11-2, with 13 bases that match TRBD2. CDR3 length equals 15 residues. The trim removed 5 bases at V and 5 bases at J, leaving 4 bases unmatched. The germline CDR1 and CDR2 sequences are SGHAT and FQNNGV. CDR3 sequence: CASSTSGGALDTQYF. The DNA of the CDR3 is TGTGCCAGCAGCACTAGCGGGGGGGCGTTAGATACGCAGTATTTT. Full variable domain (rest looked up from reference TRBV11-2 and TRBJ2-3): EAGVAQSPRYKIIEKRQSVAFWCNPISGHATLYWYQQILGQGPKLLIQFQNNGVVDDSQLPKDRFSAERLKGVDSTLKIQPAKLEDSAVYLCASSTSGGALDTQYFGPGTRLTVL.

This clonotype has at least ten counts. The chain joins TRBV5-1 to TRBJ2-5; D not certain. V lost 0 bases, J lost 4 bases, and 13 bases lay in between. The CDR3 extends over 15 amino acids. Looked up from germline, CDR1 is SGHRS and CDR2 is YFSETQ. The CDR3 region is CASSLGVQKGETQYF. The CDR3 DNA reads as TGCGCCAGCAGCTTGGGGGTCCAGAAGGGAGAGACCCAGTACTTC.

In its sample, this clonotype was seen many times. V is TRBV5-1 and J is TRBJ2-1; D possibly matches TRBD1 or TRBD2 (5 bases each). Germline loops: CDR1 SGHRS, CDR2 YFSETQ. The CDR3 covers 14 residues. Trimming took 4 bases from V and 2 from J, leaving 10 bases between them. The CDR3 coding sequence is TGCGCCAGCAGCAGGGGAGAACCCTACAATGAGCAGTTCTTC. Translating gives CASSRGEPYNEQFF. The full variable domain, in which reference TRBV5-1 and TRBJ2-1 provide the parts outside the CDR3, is KAGVTQTPRYLIKTRGQQVTLSCSPISGHRSVSWYQQTPGQGLQFLFEYFSETQRNKGNFPGRFSGRQFSNSRSEMNVSTLELGDSALYLCASSRGEPYNEQFFGPGTRLTVL.

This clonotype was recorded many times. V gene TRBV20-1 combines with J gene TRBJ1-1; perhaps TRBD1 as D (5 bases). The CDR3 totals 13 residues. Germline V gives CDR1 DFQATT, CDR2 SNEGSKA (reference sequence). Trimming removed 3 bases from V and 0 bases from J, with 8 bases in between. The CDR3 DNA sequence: TGCAGTGCTAGCCCGACAGTGAACACTGAAGCTTTCTTT. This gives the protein CSASPTVNTEAFF.

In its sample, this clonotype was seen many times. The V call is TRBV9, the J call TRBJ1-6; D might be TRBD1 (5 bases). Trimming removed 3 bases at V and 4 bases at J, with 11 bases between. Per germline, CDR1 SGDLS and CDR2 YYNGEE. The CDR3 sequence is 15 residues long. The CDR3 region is CASSAFDSYNSPLHF. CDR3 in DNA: TGTGCCAGCAGCGCCTTCGACAGTTATAATTCACCCCTCCACTTT.